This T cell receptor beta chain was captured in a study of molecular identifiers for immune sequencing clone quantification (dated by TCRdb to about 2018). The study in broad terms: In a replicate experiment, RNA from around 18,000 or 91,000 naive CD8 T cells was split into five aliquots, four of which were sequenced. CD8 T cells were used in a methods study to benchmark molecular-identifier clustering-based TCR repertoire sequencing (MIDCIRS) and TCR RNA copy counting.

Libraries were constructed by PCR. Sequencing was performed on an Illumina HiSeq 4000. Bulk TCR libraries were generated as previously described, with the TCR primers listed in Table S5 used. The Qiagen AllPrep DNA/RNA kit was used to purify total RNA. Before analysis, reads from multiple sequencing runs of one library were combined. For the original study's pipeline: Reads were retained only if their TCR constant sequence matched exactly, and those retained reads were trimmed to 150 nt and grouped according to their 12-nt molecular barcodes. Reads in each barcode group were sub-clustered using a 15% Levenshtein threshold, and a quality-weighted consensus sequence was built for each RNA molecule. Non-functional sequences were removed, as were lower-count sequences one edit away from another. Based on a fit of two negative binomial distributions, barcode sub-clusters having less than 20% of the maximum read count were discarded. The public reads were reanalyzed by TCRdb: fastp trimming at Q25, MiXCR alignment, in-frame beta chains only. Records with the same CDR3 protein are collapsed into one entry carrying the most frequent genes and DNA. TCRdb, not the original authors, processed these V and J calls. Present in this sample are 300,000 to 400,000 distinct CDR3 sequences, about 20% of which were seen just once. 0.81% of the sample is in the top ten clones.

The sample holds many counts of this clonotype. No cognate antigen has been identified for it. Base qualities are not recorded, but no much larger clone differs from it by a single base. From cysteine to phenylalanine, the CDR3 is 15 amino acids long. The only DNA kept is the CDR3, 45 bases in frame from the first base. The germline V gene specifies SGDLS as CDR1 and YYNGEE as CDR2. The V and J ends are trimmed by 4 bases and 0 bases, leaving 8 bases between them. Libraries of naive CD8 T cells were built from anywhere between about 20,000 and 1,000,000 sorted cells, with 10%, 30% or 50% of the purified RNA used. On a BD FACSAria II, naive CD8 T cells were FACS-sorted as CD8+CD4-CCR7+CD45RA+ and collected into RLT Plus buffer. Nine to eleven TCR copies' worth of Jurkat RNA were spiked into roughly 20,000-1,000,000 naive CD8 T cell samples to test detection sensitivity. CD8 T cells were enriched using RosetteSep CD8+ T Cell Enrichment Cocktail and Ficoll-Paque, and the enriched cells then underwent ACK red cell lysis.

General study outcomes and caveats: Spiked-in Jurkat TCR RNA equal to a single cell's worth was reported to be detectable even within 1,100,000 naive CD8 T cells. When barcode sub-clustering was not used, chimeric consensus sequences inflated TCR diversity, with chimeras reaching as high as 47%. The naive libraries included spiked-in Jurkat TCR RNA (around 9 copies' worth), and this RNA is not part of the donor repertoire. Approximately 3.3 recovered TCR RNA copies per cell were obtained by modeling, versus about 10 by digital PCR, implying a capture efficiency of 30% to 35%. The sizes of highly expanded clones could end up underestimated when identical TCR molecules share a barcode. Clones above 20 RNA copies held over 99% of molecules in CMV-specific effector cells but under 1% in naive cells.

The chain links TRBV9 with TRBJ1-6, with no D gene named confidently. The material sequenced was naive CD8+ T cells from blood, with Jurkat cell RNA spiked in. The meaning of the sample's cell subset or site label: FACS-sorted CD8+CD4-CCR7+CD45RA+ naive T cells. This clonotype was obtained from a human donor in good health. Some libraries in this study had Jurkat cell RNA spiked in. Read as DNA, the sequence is TGTGCCAGCAGCAAGTGGGACTCCTATAATTCACCCCTCCACTTT. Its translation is CASSKWDSYNSPLHF.